This T cell receptor beta chain was identified during a study of shared clonotypes between healthy human individuals. Repertoires were generated with immunoSEQ multiplex PCR, while TCRdb's copy carries only in-frame clones and drops some. This table holds approximately 340,000 clones, 73% found once. Findings of the study overall: In several donors, around 5% of naive CD4 clonotypes appeared in common.

Only one count was recorded for this clone. The antigen is undetermined. The germline gives CDR1 SGHTA, CDR2 FQGTGA. This CDR3 has 13 residues. Between the trimmed V and J ends, which lost 8 bases and 4 bases, there was a span of 9 bases. The TCR originated in a man younger than 45 in good health. The rearrangement links TRBV7-3 to TRBJ2-6; unclear D gene. Sequencing was carried out using memory CD4+ T cells sorted from blood. Subset denoted: CD45RA-negative fraction. The CDR3 protein is CASGPGGANVLTF. In DNA, the CDR3 is TGTGCCAGCGGCCCCGGGGGGGCCAACGTCCTGACTTTC.